This passage covers 21 T cell receptor beta chains from one sample sequenced in a study of early T cells in non-severe SARS-CoV-2 infection. TCRdb itself ran the 5' RACE reads through MiXCR, one entry per CDR3 protein. This table holds tens of thousands of distinct CDR3 sequences, roughly 12% found once. The sequencing sample was made of whole blood. Source of these receptors: an adult who was a healthcare worker with PCR-confirmed SARS-CoV-2 infection or an uninfected control (not recorded which).

J is TRBJ2-4 and V is TRBV30, with no clear D. Germline CDR1 GTSNPN, CDR2 SVGIG (reference sequence). V was shortened by 0 bases and J by 0 bases, with 9 bases between the two germline ends. The CDR3 spans 15 residues. The CDR3 sequence is CAWSVGALAKNIQYF. The CDR3 nucleotides read TGTGCCTGGAGTGTTGGTGCACTAGCCAAAAACATTCAGTACTTC. The whole variable domain, remainder taken from reference TRBV30 and TRBJ2-4, is SQTIHQWPATLVQPVGSPLSLECTVEGTSNPNLYWYRQAAGRGLQLLFYSVGIGQISSEVPQNLSASRPQDRQFILSSKKLLLSDSGFYLCAWSVGALAKNIQYFGAGTRLSVL.

This clonotype was observed at least ten times. J is TRBJ2-2 and V is TRBV12-3 or TRBV12-4; 7 positions match TRBD1. There are 15 residues in the CDR3. Trimming took 2 bases from V and 1 from J; bases not matched to a gene: 1. This chain's CDR3 is CASSLQGENTGELFF. DNA of the CDR3: TGTGCCAGCAGTTTACAGGGGGAGAACACCGGGGAGCTGTTTTTT.

This sequence joins TRBV12-3 or TRBV12-4 and TRBJ2-5; D remains unclear. V lost 0 bases and J 5 bases, leaving 10 bases between the germline ends. The CDR3 totals 14 residues. The CDR3 nucleotides are TGTGCCAGCAGTTTAGCCGACAAATGGGAGACCCAGTACTTC. This sequence encodes CASSLADKWETQYF.

In regard to this clonotype: It may be a read error: a sequence one base away is much more abundant. The CDR3 is CASSHVAPYEQYF. The CDR3 DNA is TGTGCCAGCAGCCATGTCGCGCCCTACGAGCAGTACTTC. The genes are TRBV4-2 and TRBJ2-7; D unresolved. CDR1 is LGHNA, CDR2 YNFKEQ, per germline. The CDR3 loop spans 13 amino acids. Trimming stripped 3 bases from V and 2 bases from J, with 8 bases between.

A few counts support this clonotype. CDR3 coding DNA: TGTGCCAGCAGTCCCGGACTAGCGGGAGGCGCAGATACGCAGTATTTT. It codes for CASSPGLAGGADTQYF. The chain joins TRBV5-5 to TRBJ2-3; 14 bases line up with TRBD2. The CDR3 has 16 amino acids. Trimming took 5 bases from V and 4 from J; bases not matched to a gene: 6. Germline CDR1 is SGHKS and CDR2 is YYEKEE (reference sequence). Full variable domain (rest looked up from reference TRBV5-5 and TRBJ2-3): DAGVTQSPTHLIKTRGQQVTLRCSPISGHKSVSWYQQVLGQGPQFIFQYYEKEERGRGNFPDRFSARQFPNYSSELNVNALLLGDSALYLCASSPGLAGGADTQYFGPGTRLTVL.

There are many counts of this clonotype. In nucleotides, the CDR3 is TGTGCCAGTAGATGGGAGAACAATCAGCCCCAGCATTTT. This translates into CASRWENNQPQHF. This chain connects TRBV19 to TRBJ1-5; D unclear. Trimming stripped 6 bases from V and 3 bases from J, with 9 bases between. The CDR3 covers 13 residues. CDR1 is LNHDA and CDR2 is SQIVND in the germline V gene (reference sequence). The whole variable domain, filled in from reference TRBV19 and TRBJ1-5, reads DGGITQSPKYLFRKEGQNVTLSCEQNLNHDAMYWYRQDPGQGLRLIYYSQIVNDFQKGDIAEGYSVSREKKESFPLTVTSAQKNPTAFYLCASRWENNQPQHFGDGTRLSIL.

V gene TRBV30 combines with J gene TRBJ2-3; 9 nucleotides match TRBD1. The V gene's germline CDR1 is GTSNPN and CDR2 SVGIG (reference sequence). This CDR3 contains 15 residues. V lost 0 bases, J lost 4 bases, and 5 bases stayed unmatched. The CDR3 is CAWSVRDRVPDTQYF. DNA of the CDR3: TGTGCCTGGAGTGTACGGGACAGGGTGCCAGATACGCAGTATTTT.

This clonotype was detected many times. Here the CDR3 DNA reads TGTGCCAGCAGTGGAGATACCAACACTGAAGCTTTCTTT. Translated, it gives CASSGDTNTEAFF. V usage is TRBV2 and J usage is TRBJ1-1, with D unresolved. The germline gives CDR1 SNHLY, CDR2 FYNNEI. The CDR3 covers 13 residues. V gave up 4 bases and J gave up 2 bases, with 8 bases separating them.

This chain joins TRBV12-3 or TRBV12-4 and TRBJ2-4, with no clear D. The V and J ends lost 5 bases and 8 bases respectively, with 13 bases between them. The CDR3 runs to 13 residues. The CDR3 loop reads CASSLRREDIQYF. The DNA of the CDR3 is TGTGCCAGCAGTCTACGACGAGAGGACATTCAGTACTTC.

The genes are TRBV6-2 or TRBV6-3 and TRBJ1-2; weak D call: TRBD1 (6 bases). The length of the CDR3 is 14 residues. Looked up from germline, CDR1 is MNHEY and CDR2 is SVGEGT. V was cut by 6 bases and J by 0 bases, with 11 bases left in between. The CDR3 DNA follows: TGTGCCAGCAGGGGACAACCAACTAACTATGGCTACACCTTC. As protein: CASRGQPTNYGYTF.

As concerns this clonotype: Being one base from a much bigger clone, this may be a read error. The chain recombines TRBV28 with TRBJ2-3; D call uncertain. Germline CDR1 MDHEN, CDR2 SYDVKM. The CDR3 is made up of 13 amino acids. V shed 5 bases and J shed 2 bases, with 8 bases lying between them. CDR3 sequence reads: CASSPSPTDTQYF. The CDR3 region has the DNA TGTGCCAGCAGTCCCTCCCCCACAGATACGCAGTATTTT.

This clonotype was seen a few times. The chain combines TRBV3-1 with TRBJ1-2; D is unclear. Germline V gives CDR1 LGHDT, CDR2 YNNKEL (reference sequence). This CDR3 has 14 residues. Deletions cut 6 bases from V and 4 bases from J, with 15 bases between. The DNA for the CDR3 is TGTGCCAGCAGTTCCAGACAATCTGCCTATGGCTACACCTTC. Amino acids: CASSSRQSAYGYTF.

The chain uses TRBV29-1 and TRBJ2-5, with 8 positions matching TRBD1. Germline V gene sequence: CDR1 SQVTM, CDR2 ANQGSEA. V was clipped by 3 bases and J by 2 bases; unmatched bases: 5. CDR3 length: 14 residues. The CDR3 loop reads CSVDFGTGQETQYF. For the CDR3, the DNA is TGCAGCGTTGACTTCGGGACAGGACAAGAGACCCAGTACTTC.

This clonotype was found a few times. The V call is TRBV5-6, the J call TRBJ2-2; unclear D gene. Germline values: CDR1 SGHDT, CDR2 YYEEEE. The CDR3 runs 13 residues. Trimming removed 2 bases from V and 4 bases from J, with 6 bases in between. The CDR3 region has the DNA TGTGCCAGCAGCTTAGTGAGCACCGGGGAGCTGTTTTTT. It is translated as CASSLVSTGELFF.

This clonotype was recorded a few times. This sequence joins TRBV29-1 and TRBJ2-5; 11 nucleotides agree with TRBD2. Germline V gene data show CDR1 as SQVTM and CDR2 as ANQGSEA. Trimming at V came to 6 bases and at J to 4 bases, leaving 1 base not matched to a gene. This CDR3 region has 12 residues. CDR3 region: CSVLAGAETQYF. For the CDR3, the DNA is TGCAGCGTACTAGCGGGAGCAGAGACCCAGTACTTC.

V usage is TRBV7-2 and J usage is TRBJ2-7; weak D call: TRBD2 (6 bases). Germline V gene data show CDR1 as SGHTA and CDR2 as FQGNSA. CDR3 length: 15 amino acids. V was clipped by 1 base and J by 0 bases, with 10 bases between them. The CDR3 DNA reads as TGTGCCAGCAGCTTAGGGACTACCAACTCCTACGAGCAGTACTTC. Translated, it gives CASSLGTTNSYEQYF.

This clonotype was seen ten or more times. V and J are TRBV12-3 or TRBV12-4 and TRBJ2-1; D is possibly TRBD2 (6 bases). The CDR3 spans 13 residues. V was pared by 6 bases and J by 5 bases, with 11 bases between. In DNA form, the CDR3 reads TGTGCCAGCAGCTCGGGACTGAACAATGAGCAGTTCTTC. This translates into CASSSGLNNEQFF.

This clonotype was detected only a few times. V and J are TRBV19 and TRBJ2-2; D gene ambiguous. Trimming pared 5 bases from V and 3 bases from J, leaving 13 bases between. Looked up from germline, CDR1 is LNHDA and CDR2 is SQIVND (reference sequence). This CDR3 region has 15 residues. The CDR3 nucleotides are TGTGCCAGTAGTCTCAGCAGCCAGCACACCGGGGAGCTGTTTTTT. Amino acid sequence: CASSLSSQHTGELFF.

The chain uses TRBV4-3 and TRBJ2-7; tentatively, D is TRBD1 (5 bases). The V gene lost 1 base and the J gene lost 2 bases, with 15 bases spanning the gap. Looked up from germline, CDR1 is LGHNA and CDR2 is YSLEER. CDR3 size: 16 residues. The CDR3 DNA is TGCGCCAGCAGCCAAGCCCCTCCGACAGAAACCTACGAGCAGTACTTC. Translation gives CASSQAPPTETYEQYF.

In this sample, this clonotype turned up many times. This chain uses TRBV7-9 with TRBJ1-4; D call uncertain. Germline values: CDR1 SEHNR, CDR2 FQNEAQ (reference sequence). The V and J ends lost 3 bases and 11 bases respectively, with 10 bases between them. This CDR3 contains 12 residues. This CDR3 is CASSFIGPKLFF. The CDR3 coding sequence is TGTGCCAGCAGCTTTATTGGTCCGAAACTGTTTTTT.

The rearrangement links TRBV5-1 to TRBJ2-7; TRBD2 matches 13 bases. V lost 2 bases and J lost 7; bases outside the gene matches: 6. The germline V gene encodes CDR1 SGHRS and CDR2 YFSETQ. The CDR3 runs to 15 residues. CDR3 nucleotides: TGCGCCAGCAGCTTAACCGGGACTAGCGGGGAAGAGCAGTACTTC. Translating it yields CASSLTGTSGEEQYF. Complete variable domain (other parts from reference TRBV5-1 and TRBJ2-7): KAGVTQTPRYLIKTRGQQVTLSCSPISGHRSVSWYQQTPGQGLQFLFEYFSETQRNKGNFPGRFSGRQFSNSRSEMNVSTLELGDSALYLCASSLTGTSGEEQYFGPGTRLTVT.